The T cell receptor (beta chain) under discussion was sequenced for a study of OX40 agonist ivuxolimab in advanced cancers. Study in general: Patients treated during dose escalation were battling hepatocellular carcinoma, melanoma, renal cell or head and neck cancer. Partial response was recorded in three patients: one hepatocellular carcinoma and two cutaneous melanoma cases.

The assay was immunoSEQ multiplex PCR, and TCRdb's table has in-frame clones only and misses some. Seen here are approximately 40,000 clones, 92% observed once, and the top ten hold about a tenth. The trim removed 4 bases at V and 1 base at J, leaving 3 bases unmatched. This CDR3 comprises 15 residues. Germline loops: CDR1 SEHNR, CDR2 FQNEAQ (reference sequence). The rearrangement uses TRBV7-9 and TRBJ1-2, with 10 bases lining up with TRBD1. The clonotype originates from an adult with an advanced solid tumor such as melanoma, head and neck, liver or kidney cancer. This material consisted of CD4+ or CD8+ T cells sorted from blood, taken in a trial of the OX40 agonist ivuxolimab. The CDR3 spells CASSSGQGVNYGYTF. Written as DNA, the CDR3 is TGTGCCAGCAGCTCCGGACAGGGGGTTAACTATGGCTACACCTTC.